This TCR beta chain was documented in a study of blood T cell repertoires in COVID-19. In the study overall: T cells, B-cell-depleted T cells, or PBMCs supplied cDNA or gDNA.

The method was immunoSEQ multiplex PCR; TCRdb's version includes in-frame clones alone and lacks a portion of them. The sample consists of about 10,000 clones, around 90% of them appearing once. The V segment lost 4 bases and the J segment 2 bases; nucleotides outside the gene matches: 7. Germline V gives CDR1 MNHNS, CDR2 SASEGT. CDR3 size: 16 residues. The clonotype comes from a human donor in a cohort sampled during active COVID-19. The sample was peripheral blood. The chain employs TRBV6-1 and TRBJ2-3, with 9 bases lining up with TRBD2. CDR3 nucleotide sequence: TGTGCCAGCAGTGTCGGCGGGGGGGCCTCCACAGATACGCAGTATTTT. Translation: CASSVGGGASTDTQYF.